This T cell receptor beta chain appears in the sequencing data of a study of T cell changes during pregnancy in multiple sclerosis. Some clones are missing from TCRdb's copy, which holds only in-frame ones; the method was immunoSEQ multiplex PCR. The top ten hold around 0.84% of the sample, which has roughly 100,000 clones, about 90% seen once. V gave up 6 bases and J gave up 5 bases, with 14 bases separating them. The CDR3 covers 13 residues. From germline, CDR1 is SQVTM and CDR2 ANQGSEA. The TCR was taken from a female donor with multiple sclerosis, enrolled in a pregnancy study. V gene TRBV29-1 combines with J gene TRBJ2-1; weak D call: TRBD2 (6 bases). Sample: peripheral blood, taken after pregnancy. In DNA, the CDR3 is TGCAGCGTGGCCGGCGGGATCGACAATGAGCAGTTCTTC. Translated: CSVAGGIDNEQFF.